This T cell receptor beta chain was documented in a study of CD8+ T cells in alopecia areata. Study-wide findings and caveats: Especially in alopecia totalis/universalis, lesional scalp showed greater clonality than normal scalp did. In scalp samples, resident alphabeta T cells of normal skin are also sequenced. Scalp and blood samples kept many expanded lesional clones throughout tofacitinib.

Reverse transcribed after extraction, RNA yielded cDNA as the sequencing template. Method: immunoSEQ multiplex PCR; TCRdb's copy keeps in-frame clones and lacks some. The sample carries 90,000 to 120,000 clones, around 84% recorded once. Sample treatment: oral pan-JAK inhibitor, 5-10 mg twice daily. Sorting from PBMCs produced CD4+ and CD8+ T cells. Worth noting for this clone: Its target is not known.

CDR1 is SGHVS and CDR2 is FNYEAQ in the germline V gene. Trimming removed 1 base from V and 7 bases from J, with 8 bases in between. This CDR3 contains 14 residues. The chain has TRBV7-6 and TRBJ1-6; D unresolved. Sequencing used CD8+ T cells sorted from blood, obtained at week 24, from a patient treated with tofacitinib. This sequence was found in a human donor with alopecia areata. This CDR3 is CASSLVYGNSPLHF. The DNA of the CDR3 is TGTGCCAGCAGCTTAGTTTACGGGAATTCACCCCTCCACTTT.